This T cell receptor (beta chain) was captured by sequencing in a study of T cells in localized non-small cell lung cancer. This clone was seen many times. Antigen: not known. Study-level results: Among the top 100 tumor clones, a median around 57 appeared in adjacent lung. Peak T cell clonality was found in uninvolved adjacent lung, exceeding tumor. Multi-region tumor sequencing was not done, so intratumor heterogeneity could not be excluded.

V lost 4 bases to trimming and J lost 14 bases, with 20 bases between them. The germline V gene encodes CDR1 MNHEY and CDR2 SVGAGI. The CDR3 extends over 13 amino acids. Repertoires were generated with immunoSEQ multiplex PCR, while TCRdb's copy carries only in-frame clones and drops some. The data show roughly 36,000 clones, around 79% seen once. The specimen was PBMCs, collected before any cancer treatment. The receptor was isolated from a woman aged 35 to 70 with stage II squamous cell lung carcinoma. The chain carries TRBV6-5 and TRBJ1-1; D not resolved. The CDR3 bases are TGTGCCAGCAGTTCCCAACCACGATCGACGGTATTCTTT. Amino acids: CASSSQPRSTVFF.